The next 31 T cell receptor beta chains were all read from a single sample in a study of cytomegalovirus exposure and HLA in healthy donors. Method: immunoSEQ multiplex PCR; TCRdb's copy keeps in-frame clones and lacks some. This repertoire shows 150,000 to 200,000 clones, around nine tenths found once; its top ten account for 2.7%. The sequenced sample consisted of PBMCs. The receptors shown here come from a young man in good health and CMV-seropositive.

V usage is TRBV9 and J usage is TRBJ2-1; D gene ambiguous. CDR1 is SGDLS and CDR2 is YYNGEE in the germline V gene. This CDR3 region has 15 residues. Deletions cut 2 bases from V and 8 bases from J, with 17 bases between. CDR3 nucleotides: TGTGCCAGCAGCGTGACCCCTATCACCCGGGATGAGCAGTTCTTC. Translating it yields CASSVTPITRDEQFF. Full variable domain (remainder filled in from reference TRBV9 and TRBJ2-1): DSGVTQTPKHLITATGQRVTLRCSPRSGDLSVYWYQQSLDQGLQFLIQYYNGEERAKGNILERFSAQQFPDLHSELNLSSLELGDSALYFCASSVTPITRDEQFFGPGTRLTVL.

This chain uses TRBV19 with TRBJ1-2; D might be TRBD1 (5 bases). The germline CDR1 and CDR2 sequences are LNHDA and SQIVND (reference sequence). Trimming shortened V by 6 bases and J by 7 bases, and 18 bases separated the two germline ends. The CDR3 runs to 14 residues. The CDR3: CASRGGEAVSGYTF. The CDR3 DNA is TGTGCCAGTAGGGGGGGAGAGGCAGTGAGTGGCTACACCTTC.

The CDR3 nucleotides are TGTGCCAGCAGCTCCAGGGACAGGGGTGGCACAGATACGCAGTATTTT. Translating gives CASSSRDRGGTDTQYF. V and J are TRBV7-2 and TRBJ2-3; TRBD1 matches at 10 bases. V was clipped by 4 bases and J by 1 base; unmatched bases: 5. CDR1 and CDR2 from the germline V gene are SGHTA and FQGNSA. The CDR3 runs 16 residues.

J is TRBJ2-1 and V is TRBV2; weak D call: TRBD1 (6 bases). The CDR3 totals 12 residues. Germline-derived CDR1 and CDR2 are SNHLY and FYNNEI. Deletions cut 3 bases from V and 6 bases from J, with 6 bases between. The CDR3 reads CASSDRGNEQFF. The CDR3 DNA follows: TGTGCCAGCAGTGACAGGGGCAATGAGCAGTTCTTC.

This clone came up once. The chain is built from TRBV12-5 and TRBJ2-7; 8 bases match TRBD2. Germline V CDR1 and CDR2: LGHNT, FRNRAP. This CDR3 is 14 amino acids long. The junction had 8 bases not matched to a gene; V was cut back by 7 bases and J by 3 bases. The CDR3 coding sequence is TGTGCTAGTGCCCTGGGGCTAGCGGGCTACGAGCAGTACTTC. Protein product: CASALGLAGYEQYF.

V and J are TRBV4-1 and TRBJ2-1, with D maybe TRBD2 (6 bases). Deletions cut 0 bases from V and 6 bases from J, with 12 bases between. Germline values: CDR1 MGHRA, CDR2 YSYEKL. The length of the CDR3 is 15 residues. This CDR3 is CASSQDGRDSNEQFF. The CDR3 DNA reads TGCGCCAGCAGCCAAGATGGGCGGGATAGCAATGAGCAGTTCTTC.

J is TRBJ2-5 and V is TRBV7-9, with unresolved D. Looked up from germline, CDR1 is SEHNR and CDR2 is FQNEAQ (reference sequence). V was cut by 5 bases and J by 3 bases, with 16 bases left in between. This CDR3 is 15 amino acids long. CDR3 DNA sequence: TGTGCCAGCAGCACACCCCGCTGGGCTGAAGAGACCCAGTACTTC. The encoded protein is CASSTPRWAEETQYF.

The chain recombines TRBV7-9 with TRBJ2-2, with 8 bases that match TRBD1. Trimming at V came to 3 bases and at J to 13 bases, leaving 4 bases not matched to a gene. There are 12 residues in the CDR3. The germline CDR1 and CDR2 sequences are SEHNR and FQNEAQ (reference sequence). The CDR3 DNA is TGTGCCAGCAGCTTGAGACAGGGGAGGCTGTTTTTT. Translating gives CASSLRQGRLFF.

This clone was recorded a few times. This chain links TRBV5-1 with TRBJ1-5; unclear D gene. Germline V CDR1 and CDR2: SGHRS, YFSETQ. V dropped 0 bases and J dropped 5 bases, with 9 bases sitting between them. The CDR3 length is 14 residues. The CDR3 region has the DNA TGCGCCAGCAGCTTGGGGTTGGGCGATCAGCCCCAGCATTTT. The encoded protein is CASSLGLGDQPQHF.

V usage is TRBV7-2 and J usage is TRBJ1-5; possible D gene TRBD1, 6 bases. The CDR3 has 16 residues. CDR1 is SGHTA and CDR2 is FQGNSA in the germline V gene. Trimming took off 5 bases at V and 0 bases at J, with 14 bases between the two ends. The CDR3: CASSQSGAASNQPQHF. CDR3 sequence (DNA): TGTGCCAGCAGCCAATCAGGGGCAGCTAGCAATCAGCCCCAGCATTTT.

The count of this clone is one. This chain links TRBV27 with TRBJ2-3; D unclear. Germline CDR1 is MNHEY and CDR2 is SMNVEV (reference sequence). V shed 8 bases and J shed 0 bases, with 12 bases lying between them. The length of the CDR3 is 14 residues. The CDR3 DNA reads TGTGCCAGCCGCCAAGTGACTAGCACAGATACGCAGTATTTT. The encoded protein is CASRQVTSTDTQYF.

The CDR3 loop reads CASTGVNYGYTF. Written as DNA, the CDR3 is TGTGCCTCGACAGGGGTTAACTATGGCTACACCTTC. V usage is TRBV9 and J usage is TRBJ1-2, with 8 bases matching TRBD1. The CDR3 runs to 12 residues. The junction had 3 bases not matched to a gene; V was cut back by 10 bases and J by 1 base. From germline, CDR1 is SGDLS and CDR2 YYNGEE. The entire variable domain, with the rest obtained from reference TRBV9 and TRBJ1-2, is as follows: DSGVTQTPKHLITATGQRVTLRCSPRSGDLSVYWYQQSLDQGLQFLIQYYNGEERAKGNILERFSAQQFPDLHSELNLSSLELGDSALYFCASTGVNYGYTFGSGTRLTVV.

CDR3 in amino acids: CASSLGGNSPRAIYF. The CDR3 DNA reads as TGCGCCAGCAGTCTTGGGGGGAACTCCCCTAGGGCCATATATTTT. The chain carries TRBV4-1 and TRBJ1-3, with D possibly being TRBD1 (5 bases). The CDR3 covers 15 residues. V was trimmed by 6 bases and J by 11 bases, leaving 23 bases between them. Germline-derived CDR1 and CDR2 are MGHRA and YSYEKL.

The chain is built from TRBV20-1 and TRBJ2-1; D remains ambiguous. The CDR3 totals 9 residues. Per germline, CDR1 DFQATT and CDR2 SNEGSKA (reference sequence). The V end lost 8 bases, the J end lost 7 bases, and 6 bases lay between the germline ends. The CDR3 region is CSSRNEQFF. DNA of the CDR3: TGCAGTTCCCGGAATGAGCAGTTCTTC.

J is TRBJ2-3 and V is TRBV19, with D possibly matching TRBD2 (5 bases). Trimming stripped 4 bases from V and 1 base from J, with 18 bases between. CDR1 LNHDA and CDR2 SQIVND come from the germline V gene (reference sequence). This CDR3 comprises 17 residues. In DNA form, the CDR3 reads TGTGCCAGTAGTAAATTACCTCGGGATAGCGGCACAGATACGCAGTATTTT. Translating it yields CASSKLPRDSGTDTQYF. The complete variable domain, with remaining parts taken from reference TRBV19 and TRBJ2-3, reads DGGITQSPKYLFRKEGQNVTLSCEQNLNHDAMYWYRQDPGQGLRLIYYSQIVNDFQKGDIAEGYSVSREKKESFPLTVTSAQKNPTAFYLCASSKLPRDSGTDTQYFGPGTRLTVL.

The chain couples TRBV5-6 to TRBJ1-2, with TRBD1 as a possible D gene (5 bases). The CDR3 loop spans 14 amino acids. With 0 bases removed from V and 4 bases from J, the gap between germline ends came to 10 bases. CDR1 and CDR2 (germline): SGHDT, YYEEEE. In nucleotides, the CDR3 is TGTGCCAGCAGCTTGGGGACATTCGTCTATGGCTACACCTTC. Protein sequence: CASSLGTFVYGYTF.

The V gene is TRBV7-2, the J gene TRBJ1-4; no reliable D call. Trimming left V 5 bases short and J 7 bases short, with 14 bases between. CDR3 size: 14 residues. Germline CDR1 SGHTA, CDR2 FQGNSA. The chain's CDR3 is CASSVGRIPEKLFF. CDR3 in DNA: TGTGCCAGCAGCGTAGGCAGGATTCCTGAAAAACTGTTTTTT.

The rearrangement joins TRBV6-6 to TRBJ2-1, with 11 bases aligning to TRBD2. Per germline, CDR1 MNHNY and CDR2 SVGAGI (reference sequence). There are 15 residues in the CDR3. V lost 7 bases and J lost 2; bases outside the gene matches: 4. CDR3 nucleotides: TGTGCCAGCACCCTACTAGCGGGGGCCTACAATGAGCAGTTCTTC. It is translated as CASTLLAGAYNEQFF.

A few counts support this clone. This chain connects TRBV12-1 to TRBJ2-2; TRBD2 reflects the table's D call only, with no check against the DNA. TRBV12-1 is termed a pseudogene. This CDR3 comprises 13 residues. CDR3 in DNA: TGTGCCAGCAACCGGACTCCTCCCGGGGAGCTGTTTTTT. Its protein is CASNRTPPGELFF.

The chain has TRBV6-6 and TRBJ2-5, with unresolved D. The CDR3 totals 15 residues. V was cut by 5 bases and J by 1 base, with 14 bases left in between. CDR1 MNHNY and CDR2 SVGAGI come from the germline V gene (reference sequence). The CDR3 here is CASSPSQVSQETQYF. The CDR3 DNA reads TGTGCCAGCAGTCCCTCCCAGGTTTCCCAAGAGACCCAGTACTTC.

This sequence joins TRBV7-2 and TRBJ2-7; 8 bases fit TRBD2. The germline V gene has CDR1 SGHTA and CDR2 FQGNSA. V shed 4 bases and J 2 bases; nucleotides not matched to a gene: 7. The CDR3 runs to 15 residues. The CDR3 DNA reads as TGTGCCAGCAGCTCCGGACCGGGACTAGCCTACGAGCAGTACTTC. This encodes CASSSGPGLAYEQYF.

This chain connects TRBV4-3 to TRBJ2-3, with a tentative D call TRBD1 (6 bases). The CDR3 runs to 16 residues. The germline V gene encodes CDR1 LGHNA and CDR2 YSLEER. The germline V and J ends were trimmed by 4 bases and 7 bases, with 21 bases remaining between them. The chain's CDR3 is CASSRLRGEGPNTQYF. The CDR3 nucleotides read TGCGCCAGCAGCCGGCTCAGGGGCGAGGGACCCAATACGCAGTATTTT.

This clone was counted a few times. The J gene is TRBJ1-5, the V gene TRBV7-2; a possible D gene is TRBD1 (5 bases). With 4 bases removed from V and 7 bases from J, the gap between germline ends came to 14 bases. From germline, CDR1 is SGHTA and CDR2 FQGNSA. The CDR3 extends over 14 amino acids. The CDR3 DNA reads as TGTGCCAGCAGCTCCGGGGGGGTAGGGCAGCCCCAGCATTTT. Its protein is CASSSGGVGQPQHF. Looking up the rest from reference TRBV7-2 and TRBJ1-5 gives the full variable domain: GAGVSQSPSNKVTEKGKDVELRCDPISGHTALYWYRQSLGQGLEFLIYFQGNSAPDKSGLPSDRFSAERTGGSVSTLTIQRTQQEDSAVYLCASSSGGVGQPQHFGDGTRLSIL.

A word on this clone: No conserved phenylalanine or tryptophan ends this CDR3, so it is likely a read error. The DNA is omitted, as the CDR3 cannot be located on it reliably, and the CDR3 follows TCRdb's listing. The rearrangement links TRBV28 to TRBJ1-2; TRBD1 reflects the table's D call only, with no check against the DNA. The CDR3 length is 14 residues, termini included. CDR1 and CDR2 from the germline V gene are MDHEN and SYDVKM. The CDR3 is CASSLSPSEGAMIT.

The chain employs TRBV14 and TRBJ2-1; 9 bases are shared with TRBD2. The CDR3 extends over 16 amino acids. V lost 2 bases, J lost 3 bases, and 5 bases stayed unmatched. The germline CDR1 and CDR2 sequences are SGHDN and FVKESK. This CDR3 reads CASSQLRTSDYNEQFF. The CDR3 DNA reads as TGTGCCAGCAGCCAACTCAGGACTAGCGACTACAATGAGCAGTTCTTC.

This chain joins TRBV18 and TRBJ1-2, with 11 bases fitting TRBD1. Germline-derived CDR1 and CDR2 are KGHSH and LQKENI. The junction had 7 bases not matched to a gene; V was cut back by 3 bases and J by 1 base. CDR3 length: 17 amino acids. CDR3 residues: CASSPGQGDGFNYGYTF. The DNA of the CDR3 is TGTGCCAGCTCACCGGGACAGGGGGACGGTTTTAACTATGGCTACACCTTC.

In this sample, this clone turned up a few times. This sequence joins TRBV7-8 and TRBJ1-1, with TRBD1 matching 10 bases. The CDR3 is 15 amino acids. V shed 4 bases and J 4 bases; nucleotides not matched to a gene: 6. Germline CDR1 and CDR2: SGHVS and FQNEAQ. CDR3 nucleotide sequence: TGTGCCAGCAGCTCCGGACAGGGGGAGGCCACTGAAGCTTTCTTT. Translated, it gives CASSSGQGEATEAFF. Full variable domain (outside the CDR3, taken from reference TRBV7-8 and TRBJ1-1): GAGVSQSPRYKVAKRGQDVALRCDPISGHVSLFWYQQALGQGPEFLTYFQNEAQLDKSGLPSDRFFAERPEGSVSTLKIQRTQQEDSAVYLCASSSGQGEATEAFFGQGTRLTVV.

This chain links TRBV7-6 with TRBJ1-5; D not certain. Trimming pared 5 bases from V and 7 bases from J, leaving 18 bases between. CDR3 length equals 15 residues. CDR1 and CDR2 from the germline V gene are SGHVS and FNYEAQ. The CDR3 DNA is TGTGCCAGCAGCCCGGTGGAGGGAAGAGGGCAGCCCCAGCATTTT. Amino acid sequence: CASSPVEGRGQPQHF.

This chain's CDR3 is CASSLQDRWGEDTQYF. The CDR3 nucleotides are TGTGCCAGCAGCCTCCAGGACAGGTGGGGGGAGGATACGCAGTATTTT. The rearrangement uses TRBV4-2 and TRBJ2-3; tentatively, D is TRBD1 (7 bases). The CDR3 is made up of 16 amino acids. V was trimmed by 4 bases and J by 6 bases, leaving 20 bases between them. The germline V gene has CDR1 LGHNA and CDR2 YNFKEQ.

The rearrangement uses TRBV7-3 and TRBJ2-1; the D gene is possibly TRBD2 (6 bases). Germline V lookup: CDR1 SGHTA, CDR2 FQGTGA. V was clipped by 3 bases and J by 5 bases, with 14 bases between them. The CDR3 consists of 15 residues. CDR3 nucleotide sequence: TGTGCCAGCAGCTTTGGGCCTGGGGGGAACAATGAGCAGTTCTTC. Protein sequence: CASSFGPGGNNEQFF.

This chain connects TRBV6-5 to TRBJ1-5; D may be TRBD1 (6 bases). Germline-derived CDR1 and CDR2 are MNHEY and SVGAGI. Trimming cost V 7 bases and J 1 base, with 14 bases left between them. The CDR3 is 15 amino acids. This CDR3 reads CASKRAGQSNQPQHF. The CDR3 nucleotides are TGTGCCAGCAAAAGAGCCGGACAGAGCAATCAGCCCCAGCATTTT.